The rows below give T cell receptor beta chains drawn from one sample of a study of cytomegalovirus exposure and HLA in healthy donors. The repertoire was sequenced with immunoSEQ multiplex PCR; TCRdb's copy has only in-frame clones and lacks some. The table shows 100,000 to 150,000 clones, with around 77% occurring only once. Sequencing input: PBMCs. These receptor sequences come from a woman aged 50 to 60 in good health and CMV-seronegative. Both conserved end residues are trimmed from each CDR3. Fields, in order: D gene, V gene, CDR3 protein. A D gene is named only where the DNA matches it firmly.

d_call: -; v_call: TRBV29-1; cdr3_aa: SVEGPWPGGLGPNTQY
d_call: TRBD1; v_call: TRBV29-1; cdr3_aa: SVAGGRGQSYGYT
d_call: -; v_call: TRBV4-3; cdr3_aa: ASSQGPATGSNYEQY
d_call: -; v_call: TRBV28; cdr3_aa: ASPRGPGQPQH
d_call: -; v_call: TRBV19; cdr3_aa: ASSTPTRSNSPLH
d_call: -; v_call: TRBV7-2; cdr3_aa: ASSLGGSSNQPQH
d_call: -; v_call: TRBV4-3; cdr3_aa: ASSQDPRYDNEQF
d_call: TRBD1; v_call: TRBV7-2; cdr3_aa: ASSLGVMVQGDGYT
d_call: TRBD1; v_call: TRBV7-8; cdr3_aa: ASSSNGQGKETQY
d_call: TRBD1; v_call: TRBV9; cdr3_aa: ASSTTGVGEKLF
d_call: TRBD1; v_call: TRBV6-1; cdr3_aa: ATVDRGRNTEAF
d_call: TRBD2; v_call: TRBV18; cdr3_aa: ASSPTSGRTEETQY
d_call: -; v_call: TRBV18; cdr3_aa: ASSPSGDTQY
d_call: -; v_call: TRBV2; cdr3_aa: ASTYSEGTEAF
d_call: -; v_call: TRBV4-3; cdr3_aa: ASSPRAGAVNEKLF
d_call: -; v_call: TRBV7-6; cdr3_aa: ASSLGEGTQH
d_call: -; v_call: TRBV4-3; cdr3_aa: ASSQDSEGETQY
d_call: TRBD2; v_call: TRBV18; cdr3_aa: ASSPGTSNEQF
d_call: TRBD2; v_call: TRBV7-3; cdr3_aa: ASSTRGFGTSGMSTDTQY
d_call: -; v_call: TRBV6-5; cdr3_aa: ASSQGHGRQY
d_call: TRBD2; v_call: TRBV7-9; cdr3_aa: ASSETGGGAETQY
d_call: -; v_call: TRBV9; cdr3_aa: ASSVSGGLRYEQY
d_call: TRBD2; v_call: TRBV5-4; cdr3_aa: ASSLSLAGDAEQF
d_call: -; v_call: TRBV18; cdr3_aa: ASSPGGDTGELF
d_call: TRBD1; v_call: TRBV5-5; cdr3_aa: ASSRTGFDGYT
d_call: TRBD1; v_call: TRBV5-4; cdr3_aa: ASSLGQGGEAF
d_call: -; v_call: TRBV25-1; cdr3_aa: ASSSRGRGETQY
d_call: TRBD1; v_call: TRBV7-7; cdr3_aa: ASSLDRDTGELF
d_call: -; v_call: TRBV5-6; cdr3_aa: ASSFSGGDTQY
d_call: -; v_call: TRBV7-9; cdr3_aa: ASTRRTNEKLF
d_call: -; v_call: TRBV25-1; cdr3_aa: ASSGGEGLDYGYT
d_call: TRBD1; v_call: TRBV7-3; cdr3_aa: ASSPGQANYGYT
d_call: TRBD2; v_call: TRBV6-5; cdr3_aa: ASSYSRLAGADTQY
d_call: -; v_call: TRBV23-1; cdr3_aa: ASGSGDQPQH
d_call: -; v_call: TRBV5-1; cdr3_aa: ASRPTVNTEAF
d_call: -; v_call: TRBV6-5; cdr3_aa: ASSYLNTGELF
d_call: TRBD1; v_call: TRBV4-1; cdr3_aa: ASSQMTGNYGYP
d_call: -; v_call: TRBV2; cdr3_aa: ASSLTVQETQY
d_call: TRBD1; v_call: TRBV28; cdr3_aa: ASTPMTGVHEQY
d_call: TRBD2; v_call: TRBV11-3; cdr3_aa: ASSLDPGTSFSHEQF
d_call: -; v_call: TRBV4-1; cdr3_aa: ASSHPKSSEVETQY
d_call: -; v_call: TRBV6-5; cdr3_aa: ASSPREANVLT
d_call: TRBD1; v_call: TRBV7-9; cdr3_aa: ASSVGAGGKNTEAF
d_call: -; v_call: TRBV27; cdr3_aa: ASSRRDTFFEQY
d_call: -; v_call: TRBV7-6; cdr3_aa: ASSSTDTQETQY
d_call: TRBD1; v_call: TRBV7-3; cdr3_aa: ASSSGGTAEAF
d_call: TRBD1; v_call: TRBV7-9; cdr3_aa: ASSANRGLFGELF
d_call: TRBD1; v_call: TRBV19; cdr3_aa: ASSIYRQGYLGYGYT
d_call: -; v_call: TRBV9; cdr3_aa: ASSPRDVRLANYGYT
d_call: TRBD1; v_call: TRBV30; cdr3_aa: AWTRTGRNEQF
d_call: TRBD2; v_call: TRBV4-3; cdr3_aa: ASSQELAGGRNEQF
d_call: TRBD1; v_call: TRBV29-1; cdr3_aa: SVTGIGNQPQH
d_call: -; v_call: TRBV7-9; cdr3_aa: ASSLAPPYGLRY
d_call: TRBD1; v_call: TRBV5-4; cdr3_aa: VSSLGTGGLTEAF
d_call: TRBD2; v_call: TRBV27; cdr3_aa: ASSSTSGRVNEQF